This T cell receptor beta chain was profiled in a study of CD8+ T cells in alopecia areata. The study's findings and limits: For patients receiving tofacitinib, scalp clonality and expanded CD8+ clones among the top 100 significantly decreased. A great number of expanded lesional clones endured in scalp and blood during tofacitinib.

As for treatment: oral pan-JAK inhibitor, 5-10 mg twice daily. Alopecia areata patients gave lesional scalp punch biopsies and peripheral blood samples. On this clone itself: Its antigen remains unidentified.

Extracted from the samples, RNA was reverse transcribed into cDNA to serve as the sequencing template. Clones were sequenced by immunoSEQ multiplex PCR, and TCRdb holds only the in-frame ones, with some missing. Counted here are 150,000 to 200,000 clones, roughly 60% occurring once; the ten biggest clones make up approximately 1%. This sequence was found in a human donor with alopecia areata. This specimen consisted of CD4+ T cells sorted from blood, obtained at week 24, from a patient treated with tofacitinib.

The CDR3 reads CASSRASLNNEQFF. The DNA of the CDR3 is TGTGCCAGCAGCCGGGCGAGCCTTAACAATGAGCAGTTCTTC. V usage is TRBV6-5 and J usage is TRBJ2-1; no firm D call. The germline CDR1 and CDR2 sequences are MNHEY and SVGAGI. V was trimmed by 6 bases and J by 5 bases, leaving 14 bases between them. This CDR3 has 14 residues.